Included here is one TCR beta chain sequence, with context. What it binds is not known. For every subset, genomic DNA was evenly distributed across several immunoSEQ plates. The assay was immunoSEQ multiplex PCR, and TCRdb's table has in-frame clones only and misses some. Altogether 700,000 or so clones are present, more than 70% being singletons, with the ten largest covering about 1.7%. The CDR3 contains 14 residues. Germline V gene sequence: CDR1 SGHVS, CDR2 FQNEAQ. V was pared by 5 bases and J by 6 bases, with 7 bases of the junction left unmatched. The study drew its donors from healthy HIV-negative adults without recent acute infections or vaccinations. These data originate in a study of shared clonotypes between healthy human individuals. In the study overall: A donor's plate count was three for CD4 naive and three for CD4 memory; CD8 naive had two and CD8 memory one.

Study-level findings and limits: In general, naive subsets displayed greater estimated richness than memory subsets did.

The sequenced sample consisted of memory CD4+ T cells sorted from blood. Subset meaning: CD45RA-negative fraction. V gene TRBV7-8 combines with J gene TRBJ1-1; 9 bases are a match to TRBD1. The TCR comes from a woman aged 30 to 39 in good health. CDR3 sequence (DNA): TGTGCCAGCAGCGTACAGGGGGCGGGGGCTGAAGCTTTCTTT. Protein sequence: CASSVQGAGAEAFF.